These 25 T cell receptor beta chains were all obtained from the same sample, sequenced in a study of cytomegalovirus exposure and HLA in healthy donors (dated by TCRdb to 2015 to 2018). To prepare the library, the immunoSEQ multiplex PCR assay was applied. The multiplex PCR relied on a mix of 60 forward primers for TCR Vbeta segments and 13 reverse primers for TCR Jbeta segments. The table was pulled from immuneACCESS by TCRdb, which kept in-frame rearrangements only. Such tables lose some clones; where checked, under half of the loss comes from unresolved V genes, and the rest has no known cause. For this sample the table gives 210,000 or so clones, of which about four fifths were detected only once. The ten largest clones represent roughly a tenth of the sample. The material sequenced was PBMCs. The receptors originated from a woman between 45 and 65 years old in good health and CMV-seropositive.

The chain joins TRBV7-8 to TRBJ2-5; 11 bases agree with TRBD2. CDR1 SGHVS and CDR2 FQNEAQ come from the germline V gene. After removal of 1 base from V and 3 bases from J, the junction contained 7 bases not matched to a gene. The CDR3 spans 17 residues. CDR3 amino acids: CASSLVGVAGGEETQYF. CDR3 nucleotide sequence: TGTGCCAGCAGCTTAGTAGGGGTAGCGGGGGGGGAAGAGACCCAGTACTTC.

The chain uses TRBV4-3 and TRBJ1-1; TRBD1 is a possible D gene (5 bases). The CDR3 totals 15 residues. From germline, CDR1 is LGHNA and CDR2 YSLEER. The ends were cut back, 4 bases at V and 5 bases at J, with 17 bases in the middle. Here the CDR3 DNA reads TGCGCCAGCAGCCGACCGGCAGGGATTAGGACTGAAGCTTTCTTT. This sequence encodes CASSRPAGIRTEAFF.

The rearrangement uses TRBV7-2 and TRBJ1-2; 7 bases fit TRBD1. Trimming took 1 base from V and 5 from J; bases not matched to a gene: 10. CDR1 and CDR2 (germline): SGHTA, FQGNSA. The CDR3 runs to 16 residues. The CDR3 reads CASSLDQTGIGYGYTF. DNA of the CDR3: TGTGCCAGCAGCTTAGATCAGACAGGGATAGGGTATGGCTACACCTTC.

The chain uses TRBV18 and TRBJ1-3; D ambiguous. The length of the CDR3 is 15 residues. Germline V gene sequence: CDR1 KGHSH, CDR2 LQKENI. Trimming cost V 2 bases and J 2 bases, with 10 bases left between them. CDR3: CASSPSGQTGNTIYF. CDR3 DNA sequence: TGTGCCAGCTCACCAAGTGGGCAGACTGGAAACACCATATATTTT.

This clone has a single count. The rearrangement links TRBV19 to TRBJ1-2; D may be TRBD1 (6 bases). V was clipped by 6 bases and J by 4 bases, with 15 bases between them. The V gene's germline CDR1 is LNHDA and CDR2 SQIVND (reference sequence). The CDR3 contains 14 residues. CDR3 DNA sequence: TGTGCCAGTAGCAAAGGGGGGGCGGCCTATGGCTACACCTTC. This gives the protein CASSKGGAAYGYTF.

The V gene is TRBV7-2, the J gene TRBJ2-7, with 7 bases identical to TRBD2. Trimming took 5 bases from V and 4 from J; bases not matched to a gene: 11. The CDR3 loop spans 15 amino acids. Germline CDR1 SGHTA, CDR2 FQGNSA. This CDR3 is CASSQREGIWYEQYF. CDR3 sequence (DNA): TGTGCCAGCAGCCAAAGGGAGGGGATTTGGTACGAGCAGTACTTC.

The rearrangement uses TRBV2 and TRBJ2-1; TRBD1 aligns across 10 bases. Germline values: CDR1 SNHLY, CDR2 FYNNEI. Losses at the gene ends were 0 bases for V and 2 bases for J; bases not matched to a gene: 4. The CDR3 is made up of 17 amino acids. The CDR3 DNA reads TGTGCCAGCAGTGAAGCATCGACAGGGGGCACCTACAATGAGCAGTTCTTC. Translation gives CASSEASTGGTYNEQFF.

The V call is TRBV10-3, the J call TRBJ2-5; D gene unclear. V dropped 0 bases and J dropped 4 bases, with 12 bases sitting between them. The CDR3 loop spans 15 amino acids. Germline V gene data show CDR1 as ENHRY and CDR2 as SYGVKD. CDR3 protein: CAISESPTGRETQYF. The CDR3 nucleotides read TGTGCCATCAGTGAGTCTCCCACGGGTAGAGAGACCCAGTACTTC.

The gene calls are TRBV2 and TRBJ2-3; 8 bases align to TRBD2. CDR1 is SNHLY, CDR2 FYNNEI, per germline. Trimming cost V 6 bases and J 0 bases; bases outside gene matches: 5. The CDR3 loop spans 15 amino acids. The CDR3 sequence: CASRASGGSTDTQYF. CDR3 nucleotide sequence: TGTGCCAGCAGGGCCTCGGGGGGGAGCACAGATACGCAGTATTTT.

This chain connects TRBV28 to TRBJ2-7; 8 nucleotides align to TRBD1. Germline CDR1 and CDR2: MDHEN and SYDVKM. This CDR3 contains 14 residues. Trimming removed 5 bases from V and 2 bases from J; junction bases left unmatched: 5. CDR3 DNA sequence: TGTGCCAGCAGTGACGACAGGGGTACCTACGAGCAGTACTTC. Translated: CASSDDRGTYEQYF. The full variable domain, its missing parts supplied by reference TRBV28 and TRBJ2-7, is DVKVTQSSRYLVKRTGEKVFLECVQDMDHENMFWYRQDPGLGLRLIYFSYDVKMKEKGDIPEGYSVSREKKERFSLILESASTNQTSMYLCASSDDRGTYEQYFGPGTRLTVT.

The chain combines TRBV6-5 with TRBJ1-1; D is unclear. Germline loops: CDR1 MNHEY, CDR2 SVGAGI. The CDR3 spans 14 residues. The germline V and J ends were trimmed by 6 bases and 3 bases, with 14 bases remaining between them. CDR3 bases: TGTGCCAGCAGCAACCCGCCTAGCTACACTGAAGCTTTCTTT. Protein: CASSNPPSYTEAFF.

V and J are TRBV7-2 and TRBJ1-6, with no clear D. This CDR3 is 12 amino acids long. Looked up from germline, CDR1 is SGHTA and CDR2 is FQGNSA. V was trimmed by 5 bases and J by 7 bases, leaving 6 bases between them. CDR3: CASSPVNSPLHF. CDR3 sequence (DNA): TGTGCCAGCAGCCCAGTGAATTCACCCCTCCACTTT.

The chain joins TRBV6-5 to TRBJ1-2; D not resolved. The germline CDR1 and CDR2 sequences are MNHEY and SVGAGI. Trimming removed 7 bases at V and 2 bases at J, with 8 bases between. The CDR3 totals 12 residues. CDR3 in amino acids: CASTEANYGYTF. CDR3 in DNA: TGTGCCAGCACTGAGGCCAACTATGGCTACACCTTC.

The V call is TRBV27, the J call TRBJ1-4; 12 bases are a match to TRBD1. Losses at the gene ends were 7 bases for V and 2 bases for J; bases not matched to a gene: 5. The CDR3 consists of 16 residues. Germline CDR1 reads MNHEY; CDR2 reads SMNVEV (reference sequence). The CDR3 DNA reads as TGTGCCAGCATGGGACAGGGGGCAGGGACTAATGAAAAACTGTTTTTT. Amino acid sequence: CASMGQGAGTNEKLFF.

The genes are TRBV6-1 and TRBJ2-5, with 7 bases aligning to TRBD1. The J call may be in error: the DNA end matches TRBJ2-7 better. Germline-derived CDR1 and CDR2 are MNHNS and SASEGT. The CDR3 sequence is 13 residues long. CDR3 region: CASGNRGPYEQYF. The CDR3 DNA follows: TGTGCCAGCGGTAACAGGGGACCCTACGAGCAGTACTTC.

For this clone: Other DNA sequences of this sample code for an identical CDR3. The V and J genes are TRBV9 and TRBJ2-3; 8 nucleotides align to TRBD2. J gave up 2 bases and V 2 bases, and 4 bases lay outside the gene matches. The length of the CDR3 is 15 residues. Per the germline V gene, CDR1 is SGDLS and CDR2 is YYNGEE. CDR3 nucleotides: TGTGCCAGCAGCGTTTTAGCGGGGCACACAGATACGCAGTATTTT. Translating gives CASSVLAGHTDTQYF.

The genes are TRBV6-5 and TRBJ1-1; a possible D gene is TRBD1 (5 bases). CDR3 length: 15 residues. With 4 bases removed from V and 6 bases from J, the gap between germline ends came to 18 bases. Germline loops: CDR1 MNHEY, CDR2 SVGAGI. CDR3: CASSSRTGGAPEAFF. CDR3 nucleotides: TGTGCCAGCAGTTCCCGGACCGGAGGGGCCCCTGAAGCTTTCTTT.

DNA for the CDR3: TGTGCCAGTAGCGTACAGGGGAACTATGGCTACACCTTC. Translation gives CASSVQGNYGYTF. V usage is TRBV19 and J usage is TRBJ1-2; 7 nucleotides agree with TRBD1. The ends lost 6 bases at V and 2 bases at J; junction bases unmatched: 3. CDR1 and CDR2 from the germline V gene are LNHDA and SQIVND (reference sequence). CDR3 length: 13 amino acids. The variable domain in full, completed from reference TRBV19 and TRBJ1-2, reads DGGITQSPKYLFRKEGQNVTLSCEQNLNHDAMYWYRQDPGQGLRLIYYSQIVNDFQKGDIAEGYSVSREKKESFPLTVTSAQKNPTAFYLCASSVQGNYGYTFGSGTRLTVV.

This clone was seen a single time. J is TRBJ2-1 and V is TRBV19, with 12 bases identical to TRBD2. V shed 5 bases and J 7 bases; nucleotides not matched to a gene: 9. The CDR3 totals 16 residues. The V gene's germline CDR1 is LNHDA and CDR2 SQIVND (reference sequence). In nucleotides, the CDR3 is TGTGCCAGTAGTCCCGGACGGACTAGCGGGGTAAATGAGCAGTTCTTC. Its translation is CASSPGRTSGVNEQFF.

This chain uses TRBV28 with TRBJ2-5, with a possible D match to TRBD2 (5 bases). Looked up from germline, CDR1 is MDHEN and CDR2 is SYDVKM. The V and J ends lost 5 bases and 0 bases respectively, with 10 bases between them. The CDR3 runs to 14 residues. The chain's CDR3 is CASSRGPNQETQYF. The CDR3 DNA follows: TGTGCCAGCAGTCGGGGTCCAAACCAAGAGACCCAGTACTTC. The full variable domain, its missing parts supplied by reference TRBV28 and TRBJ2-5, is DVKVTQSSRYLVKRTGEKVFLECVQDMDHENMFWYRQDPGLGLRLIYFSYDVKMKEKGDIPEGYSVSREKKERFSLILESASTNQTSMYLCASSRGPNQETQYFGPGTRLLVL.

The J gene is TRBJ2-7, the V gene TRBV11-1; D possibly corresponds to TRBD1 (5 bases). The CDR3 consists of 14 residues. V was clipped by 4 bases and J by 0 bases, with 10 bases between them. Germline V gene sequence: CDR1 SGHAT, CDR2 FQDESV (reference sequence). The CDR3 here is CASSYGHSSYEQYF. The CDR3 coding sequence is TGTGCCAGCAGCTATGGACATAGCTCCTACGAGCAGTACTTC.

The V gene is TRBV19, the J gene TRBJ1-3; no firm D call. Deletions cut 10 bases from V and 8 bases from J, with 9 bases between. This CDR3 spans 10 amino acids. Germline V gene sequence: CDR1 LNHDA, CDR2 SQIVND (reference sequence). The CDR3 loop reads CATRRDTIYF. In DNA form, the CDR3 reads TGTGCCACACGCCGGGACACCATATATTTT.

This clone was counted between two and nine times. The rearrangement links TRBV5-1 to TRBJ2-6; D not certain. CDR3 length: 14 residues. CDR1 SGHRS and CDR2 YFSETQ come from the germline V gene. The V and J ends lost 7 bases and 0 bases respectively, with 8 bases between them. Here the CDR3 reads CASLPVSGANVLTF. The CDR3 DNA sequence: TGCGCCAGCTTACCAGTCTCTGGGGCCAACGTCCTGACTTTC.

The table lists this clone with a count of one. The CDR3 here is CASSVGLAVTGELFF. The DNA for the CDR3 is TGTGCCAGCAGCGTCGGACTAGCGGTGACCGGGGAGCTGTTTTTT. The chain recombines TRBV2 with TRBJ2-2; 10 bases align to TRBD2. CDR3 length equals 15 residues. Germline CDR1 SNHLY, CDR2 FYNNEI. V lost 6 bases, J lost 5 bases, and 6 bases stayed unmatched.

The V and J genes are TRBV5-6 and TRBJ1-2; TRBD1 is a possible D gene (5 bases). This CDR3 region has 13 residues. Between the trimmed V and J ends, which lost 0 bases and 7 bases, there was a span of 10 bases. Germline CDR1 and CDR2: SGHDT and YYEEEE. CDR3 sequence (DNA): TGTGCCAGCAGCTTGGCAGGGTATGGTGGCTACACCTTC. This translates into CASSLAGYGGYTF. The full variable domain, with the rest looked up from reference TRBV5-6 and TRBJ1-2, is DAGVTQSPTHLIKTRGQQVTLRCSPKSGHDTVSWYQQALGQGPQFIFQYYEEEERQRGNFPDRFSGHQFPNYSSELNVNALLLGDSALYLCASSLAGYGGYTFGSGTRLTVV.